What follows are 3 T cell receptor beta chains derived from one specimen sequenced in a study of control samples from healthy donors and cancer patients. The data were produced by immunoSEQ multiplex PCR, yet TCRdb's version contains in-frame clones alone and is incomplete. The data show over 150,000 clones, with more than 85% seen just once and around 2% held by the top ten. The specimen sequenced was blood. The receptors come from a woman in her 40s in good health.

The V call is TRBV19, the J call TRBJ1-4; the D gene is possibly TRBD1 (6 bases). V was trimmed by 8 bases and J by 8 bases, leaving 18 bases between them. CDR3 size: 14 residues. Germline values: CDR1 LNHDA, CDR2 SQIVND (reference sequence). The CDR3 protein is CASQEGGASEKLFF. As DNA, the CDR3 is TGTGCCAGTCAAGAAGGGGGGGCGTCCGAAAAACTGTTTTTT.

V is TRBV5-6 and J is TRBJ2-5; 14 bases are a match to TRBD2. Per the germline V gene, CDR1 is SGHDT and CDR2 is YYEEEE. The CDR3 spans 15 residues. V dropped 4 bases and J dropped 1; count of bases not matched to a gene: 0. CDR3 residues: CASSGLAGGQETQYF. The CDR3 DNA sequence: TGTGCCAGCAGCGGACTAGCGGGGGGCCAAGAGACCCAGTACTTC.

The chain recombines TRBV4-1 with TRBJ2-2, with D tentatively TRBD1 or TRBD2 (7 bases each). Germline CDR1 MGHRA, CDR2 YSYEKL. CDR3 length: 17 residues. The V end was cut by 4 bases, the J end by 4 bases, with 19 bases between. CDR3 nucleotide sequence: TGCGCCAGCAGCCCCCTCCCCGACAGGGAGGGCACCGGGGAGCTGTTTTTT. It codes for CASSPLPDREGTGELFF.